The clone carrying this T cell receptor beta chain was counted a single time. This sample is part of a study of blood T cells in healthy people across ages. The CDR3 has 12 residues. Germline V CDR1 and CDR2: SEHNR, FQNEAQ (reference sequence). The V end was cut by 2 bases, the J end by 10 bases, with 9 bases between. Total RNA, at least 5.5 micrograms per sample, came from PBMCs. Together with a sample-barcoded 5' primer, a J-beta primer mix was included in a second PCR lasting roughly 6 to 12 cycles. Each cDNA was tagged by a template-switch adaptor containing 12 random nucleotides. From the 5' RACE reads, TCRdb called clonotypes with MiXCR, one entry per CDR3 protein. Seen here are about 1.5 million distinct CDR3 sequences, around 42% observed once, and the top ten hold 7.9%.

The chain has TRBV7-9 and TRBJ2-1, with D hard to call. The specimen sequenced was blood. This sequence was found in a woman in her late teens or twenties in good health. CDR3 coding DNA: TGTGCCAGCAGCTTAACCGCTGCGGAGCAGTTCTTC. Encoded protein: CASSLTAAEQFF.